These 27 T cell receptor beta chains came from one sample sequenced in a study of glioma-infiltrating T cells after dendritic cell vaccination (dated by TCRdb to 2016 to 2018). The library was made by the immunoSEQ multiplex PCR assay. The clones in this table, taken by TCRdb from immuneACCESS, are in-frame only. Not every clone is retained; where verified, under half of the shortfall comes from an unresolved V gene, and the cause of the rest is unknown. The table for this sample lists roughly 41,000 clones; approximately 80% of them were counted only once. The leading ten clones occupy roughly 7.7% of the sample. Here the sequenced sample was blood, taken before dendritic cell vaccination. The origin of the receptors is a human donor with glioblastoma.

A single count supports this clone. The rearrangement joins TRBV19 to TRBJ2-2; D gene uncertain. V was trimmed by 2 bases and J by 5 bases, leaving 9 bases between them. The germline V gene has CDR1 LNHDA and CDR2 SQIVND (reference sequence). CDR3 length equals 14 residues. In DNA, the CDR3 is TGTGCCAGTAGTATAAGTGTGAGAACCGGGGAGCTGTTTTTT. Its protein product is CASSISVRTGELFF. Full variable domain (outside the CDR3, taken from reference TRBV19 and TRBJ2-2): DGGITQSPKYLFRKEGQNVTLSCEQNLNHDAMYWYRQDPGQGLRLIYYSQIVNDFQKGDIAEGYSVSREKKESFPLTVTSAQKNPTAFYLCASSISVRTGELFFGEGSRLTVL.

The V call is TRBV5-1, the J call TRBJ1-1; D is uncertain. With 1 base removed from V and 5 bases from J, the gap between germline ends came to 12 bases. This CDR3 has 14 amino acids. CDR1 SGHRS and CDR2 YFSETQ come from the germline V gene. In DNA, the CDR3 is TGCGCCAGCAGCTTGTTACGGGATTTTACTGAAGCTTTCTTT. This codes for CASSLLRDFTEAFF. Using reference TRBV5-1 and TRBJ1-1 for the parts outside the CDR3, the full variable domain is KAGVTQTPRYLIKTRGQQVTLSCSPISGHRSVSWYQQTPGQGLQFLFEYFSETQRNKGNFPGRFSGRQFSNSRSEMNVSTLELGDSALYLCASSLLRDFTEAFFGQGTRLTVV.

This clone was detected a few times. V gene TRBV6-6 combines with J gene TRBJ2-6, with D perhaps TRBD2 (5 bases). The CDR3 is made up of 14 amino acids. Trimming left V 5 bases short and J 4 bases short, with 9 bases between. CDR1 and CDR2 from the germline V gene are MNHNY and SVGAGI (reference sequence). CDR3 sequence: CASSPRGGANVLTF. The CDR3 DNA reads as TGTGCCAGCAGTCCCCGAGGGGGGGCCAACGTCCTGACTTTC.

V usage is TRBV4-2 and J usage is TRBJ2-2, with unresolved D. The V gene lost 1 base and the J gene lost 6 bases, with 15 bases spanning the gap. CDR3 size: 16 residues. Germline CDR1 LGHNA, CDR2 YNFKEQ. The CDR3 DNA reads TGTGCCAGCAGCCAAGGAGCTTCTACGAATGCCGGGGAGCTGTTTTTT. Amino acid sequence: CASSQGASTNAGELFF.

The chain recombines TRBV11-3 with TRBJ2-7, with D tentatively TRBD2 (6 bases). Germline CDR1 reads SGHNT; CDR2 reads YENEEA. The CDR3 is made up of 14 amino acids. Trimming took 2 bases from V and 5 from J, leaving 13 bases between them. In nucleotides, the CDR3 is TGTGCCAGCAGCTTAAAACGGGAGATGGACGAGCAGTACTTC. This translates into CASSLKREMDEQYF.

The V call is TRBV4-2, the J call TRBJ2-4, with TRBD2 matching 7 bases. The CDR3 length is 15 residues. The J segment lost 3 bases and the V segment lost 6 bases, leaving 8 bases of the junction unmatched. Germline CDR1 LGHNA, CDR2 YNFKEQ. The CDR3 region has the DNA TGTGCCAGCAGAGGGACTACCCGGGGCAAAAACATTCAGTACTTC. As protein: CASRGTTRGKNIQYF.

V usage is TRBV7-3 and J usage is TRBJ1-2; no clear D gene. The CDR3 contains 15 residues. Per the germline V gene, CDR1 is SGHTA and CDR2 is FQGTGA. The V end was cut by 1 base, the J end by 4 bases, with 13 bases between. In nucleotides, the CDR3 is TGTGCCAGCAGCTTAAATGGAGGGCGGGGCTATGGCTACACCTTC. Protein sequence: CASSLNGGRGYGYTF.

The V call is TRBV7-8, the J call TRBJ2-5; possibly TRBD1 for D (5 bases). The CDR3 covers 15 residues. In germline, CDR1 is SGHVS, CDR2 FQNEAQ. V lost 3 bases and J lost 4, with 15 bases in between. Here the CDR3 reads CASSLRFLGVETQYF. Written as DNA, the CDR3 is TGTGCCAGCAGCTTGCGCTTCCTAGGGGTAGAGACCCAGTACTTC.

This clone was seen a few times. The rearrangement uses TRBV11-1 and TRBJ2-1; TRBD2 is a possible D gene (6 bases). Germline CDR1 reads SGHAT; CDR2 reads FQDESV (reference sequence). Trimming removed 5 bases at V and 12 bases at J, with 17 bases between. The CDR3 consists of 13 residues. CDR3 amino acids: CASSPGTLEWQFF. The CDR3 nucleotides read TGTGCCAGCAGCCCGGGGACTTTGGAGTGGCAGTTCTTC.

The J gene is TRBJ1-1, the V gene TRBV19, with 8 nucleotides matching TRBD1. V gave up 0 bases and J gave up 1 base; unmatched junction bases: 7. Germline CDR1 and CDR2: LNHDA and SQIVND (reference sequence). CDR3 length: 17 residues. In DNA, the CDR3 is TGTGCCAGTAGTATAGATCGTCGAGGACAGGGGAACACTGAAGCTTTCTTT. This codes for CASSIDRRGQGNTEAFF.

The chain carries TRBV7-9 and TRBJ1-4; 7 positions match TRBD1. Germline values: CDR1 SEHNR, CDR2 FQNEAQ (reference sequence). This CDR3 is 13 amino acids long. The ends lost 3 bases at V and 7 bases at J; junction bases unmatched: 2. This CDR3 is CASSLGQSEKLFF. For the CDR3, the DNA is TGTGCCAGCAGCTTGGGACAGTCTGAAAAACTGTTTTTT. Looking up the rest from reference TRBV7-9 and TRBJ1-4 gives the full variable domain: DTGVSQNPRHKITKRGQNVTFRCDPISEHNRLYWYRQTLGQGPEFLTYFQNEAQLEKSRLLSDRFSAERPKGSFSTLEIQRTEQGDSAMYLCASSLGQSEKLFFGSGTQLSVL.

Only one count was recorded for this clone. Distinct nucleotide sequences in the sample also encode this CDR3. CDR3: CASSSDSLNSPLHF. The CDR3 region has the DNA TGTGCCAGCAGCTCCGACTCCCTTAATTCACCCCTCCACTTT. J is TRBJ1-6 and V is TRBV7-9; D gene ambiguous. Germline CDR1 and CDR2: SEHNR and FQNEAQ (reference sequence). V dropped 4 bases and J dropped 6 bases, with 10 bases sitting between them. The CDR3 has 14 residues.

This chain uses TRBV4-3 with TRBJ2-2; 7 bases map to TRBD1. The V gene's germline CDR1 is LGHNA and CDR2 YSLEER. V dropped 1 base and J dropped 6; count of bases not matched to a gene: 14. The CDR3 is 18 amino acids. The CDR3 sequence is CASSQAGLGGAKAGELFF. CDR3 DNA sequence: TGCGCCAGCAGCCAAGCGGGATTAGGGGGCGCGAAGGCCGGGGAGCTGTTTTTT.

The chain's CDR3 is CASSTGGQETQYF. The DNA for the CDR3 is TGTGCCAGCAGTACCGGGGGGCAAGAGACCCAGTACTTC. This chain uses TRBV25-1 with TRBJ2-5; 7 nucleotides match TRBD2. Germline lookup yields CDR1 MGHDK and CDR2 SYGVNS. V trimming: 5 bases; J trimming: 2 bases; junction bases outside the gene matches: 2. The CDR3 has 13 amino acids. The full variable domain, rest sourced from reference TRBV25-1 and TRBJ2-5, is EADIYQTPRYLVIGTGKKITLECSQTMGHDKMYWYQQDPGMELHLIHYSYGVNSTEKGDLSSESTVSRIRTEHFPLTLESARPSHTSQYLCASSTGGQETQYFGPGTRLLVL.

This sequence joins TRBV6-6 and TRBJ2-7; 11 positions match TRBD1. Per germline, CDR1 MNHNY and CDR2 SVGAGI (reference sequence). Trimming cost V 8 bases and J 5 bases; bases outside gene matches: 14. This CDR3 has 16 residues. Here the CDR3 reads CASCPGQGAVWDEQYF. Here the CDR3 DNA reads TGTGCCAGCTGCCCCGGACAGGGGGCTGTTTGGGACGAGCAGTACTTC.

The V and J genes are TRBV13 and TRBJ2-7, with TRBD2 matching over 7 bases. The CDR3 is made up of 15 amino acids. CDR1 and CDR2 (germline): PRHDT, FYEKMQ (reference sequence). J lost 4 bases, V lost 3 bases, and 9 bases had no gene match. The CDR3 reads CASSFGGELPYEQYF. In nucleotides, the CDR3 is TGTGCCAGCAGCTTTGGGGGGGAGTTGCCGTACGAGCAGTACTTC.

The CDR3 is CATSGRTSSSEQYF. CDR3 coding DNA: TGTGCCACCAGCGGACGGACTTCCTCTTCCGAGCAGTACTTC. The rearrangement uses TRBV15 and TRBJ2-7; tentative D call: TRBD2 (5 bases). The CDR3 contains 14 residues. The germline gives CDR1 LNHNV, CDR2 YYDKDF (reference sequence). The ends were cut back, 5 bases at V and 6 bases at J, with 17 bases in the middle.

The gene calls are TRBV4-2 and TRBJ1-3; TRBD1 matches 7 bases. CDR1 LGHNA and CDR2 YNFKEQ come from the germline V gene. V trimming: 0 bases; J trimming: 2 bases; junction bases outside the gene matches: 7. CDR3 length: 17 amino acids. The CDR3 sequence: CASSQDLSQGAGNTIYF. CDR3 coding DNA: TGTGCCAGCAGCCAAGATCTTAGTCAGGGGGCTGGAAACACCATATATTTT.

V and J are TRBV19 and TRBJ2-7; 9 positions match TRBD1. V was clipped by 7 bases and J by 5 bases; unmatched bases: 12. Germline CDR1 and CDR2: LNHDA and SQIVND (reference sequence). This CDR3 is built from 15 residues. CDR3 amino acids: CASTNGGTGIHEQYF. The CDR3 DNA follows: TGTGCCAGTACCAACGGAGGGACAGGGATACACGAGCAGTACTTC.

The chain recombines TRBV30 with TRBJ1-1, with D hard to call. In germline, CDR1 is GTSNPN, CDR2 SVGIG (reference sequence). V lost 0 bases and J lost 8, with 13 bases in between. The CDR3 loop spans 13 amino acids. CDR3 coding DNA: TGTGCCTGGAGTGTATCTAGTCTATACGAAGCTTTCTTT. Translated, it gives CAWSVSSLYEAFF.

The rearrangement links TRBV7-6 to TRBJ1-4; TRBD1 might be the D (5 bases). Germline-derived CDR1 and CDR2 are SGHVS and FNYEAQ. V lost 5 bases to trimming and J lost 1 base, with 14 bases between them. The CDR3 length is 16 residues. DNA of the CDR3: TGTGCCAGCAGCCCTACCGTGGGGGGAACTAATGAAAAACTGTTTTTT. Amino acid sequence: CASSPTVGGTNEKLFF.

The chain combines TRBV27 with TRBJ2-5; 8 nucleotides align to TRBD2. CDR1 and CDR2 (germline): MNHEY, SMNVEV (reference sequence). V dropped 4 bases and J dropped 2; count of bases not matched to a gene: 15. This CDR3 region has 18 residues. This CDR3 reads CASSWGPSGTSSQETQYF. The CDR3 DNA reads TGTGCCAGCAGTTGGGGTCCCTCCGGGACTAGTTCTCAAGAGACCCAGTACTTC.

J is TRBJ2-7 and V is TRBV5-4; 11 bases align to TRBD1. J was trimmed by 4 bases and V by 4 bases; bases with no gene match: 7. Looked up from germline, CDR1 is SGHNT and CDR2 is YYREEE (reference sequence). The CDR3 extends over 15 amino acids. CDR3 in DNA: TGTGCCAGCAGCCTAAGGACAGGGGGCATGTACGAGCAGTACTTC. Its translation: CASSLRTGGMYEQYF.

This chain connects TRBV30 to TRBJ1-1; 8 nucleotides match TRBD1. After removal of 0 bases from V and 0 bases from J, the junction contained 6 bases not matched to a gene. CDR1 is GTSNPN, CDR2 SVGIG, per germline (reference sequence). The CDR3 sequence is 16 residues long. The CDR3 DNA is TGTGCCTGGAGTGTACGGTGGACAGGGTTGAACACTGAAGCTTTCTTT. Protein product: CAWSVRWTGLNTEAFF.

V is TRBV7-3 and J is TRBJ2-1, with D possibly being TRBD2 (7 bases). Per germline, CDR1 SGHTA and CDR2 FQGTGA. V dropped 3 bases and J dropped 7 bases, with 13 bases sitting between them. There are 14 residues in the CDR3. The CDR3 protein is CASSLVGGPNEQFF. The DNA of the CDR3 is TGTGCCAGCAGCTTGGTGGGGGGGCCGAATGAGCAGTTCTTC.

The genes are TRBV27 and TRBJ1-2, with 7 nucleotides matching TRBD1. J gave up 8 bases and V 2 bases, and 14 bases lay outside the gene matches. This CDR3 region has 16 residues. The germline gives CDR1 MNHEY, CDR2 SMNVEV (reference sequence). The CDR3 nucleotides read TGTGCCAGCAGTTTAAATGGACAGGAGAAAACGAAGGGCTACACCTTC. Its translation is CASSLNGQEKTKGYTF.

The chain links TRBV25-1 to TRBJ2-1; 8 nucleotides agree with TRBD1. The CDR3 has 15 residues. The germline V gene encodes CDR1 MGHDK and CDR2 SYGVNS. V shed 1 base and J 2 bases; nucleotides not matched to a gene: 1. The CDR3 DNA reads as TGTGCCAGCAGTGAATTACAGGGGGCCTACAATGAGCAGTTCTTC. Encoded protein: CASSELQGAYNEQFF.